This T cell receptor beta chain came from a study of blood T cells in healthy people across ages. As for the study in general: Per two T cells, about one barcoded beta molecule was captured through template switching. Study outcomes and limitations: Naive T cell percentage by flow cytometry tracked strongly with beta diversity. Researchers deemed the diversity estimates from one million T cells underestimates.

The CDR3 sequence is 16 residues long. Germline CDR1 ENHRY, CDR2 SYGVKD. Sample-barcoded 5' priming and a J-beta primer mix drove a second PCR of 7 to 11 cycles. Every cDNA molecule bore a tag from a template-switch adaptor containing 12 random nucleotides. TCRdb independently ran MiXCR on the 5' RACE reads; one entry per CDR3 protein. This table has 1.2 million to 1.5 million distinct CDR3 sequences, approximately 59% appearing once. As regards this clonotype: Its antigen is currently unknown.

The receptor was derived from a man in his late teens or twenties in good health. The chain recombines TRBV10-3 with TRBJ2-4; TRBD2 matches at 11 bases. The end of the DNA is better explained by TRBJ2-5, so the J call may be wrong. The sample was blood. The CDR3 nucleotides read TGTGCCATCAGTGATGTAGCGGGGGGGAGAGGGGAGACCCAGTACTTC. The encoded protein is CAISDVAGGRGETQYF.